This T cell receptor beta chain was obtained from a study of shared clonotypes between healthy human individuals. Study as a whole: Plates per donor: three CD4 naive, three CD4 memory, two CD8 naive, one CD8 memory.

V was clipped by 1 base and J by 4 bases, with 12 bases between them. The CDR3 runs to 14 residues. CDR1 SGDLS and CDR2 YYNGEE come from the germline V gene. Negatively enriched CD4+ T cells were divided by CD45RA into naive and memory. Concerning this clone: Its target is not known.

General study results and limits: What limited the represented genetic and exposure-history diversity was the small number of donors.

TCRdb keeps only in-frame clones here, not all; method: immunoSEQ multiplex PCR. The table has just over 2,000,000 clones, 85% to 95% seen once. What was sequenced was naive CD4+ T cells sorted from blood. This sample's subset: CD45RA+ positively selected. The rearrangement uses TRBV9 and TRBJ2-7; D is undetermined. This receptor was obtained from a man younger than 30 in good health. The CDR3 DNA reads as TGTGCCAGCAGCGTATCTCTAGATTCTTACGAGCAGTACTTC. Translation: CASSVSLDSYEQYF.